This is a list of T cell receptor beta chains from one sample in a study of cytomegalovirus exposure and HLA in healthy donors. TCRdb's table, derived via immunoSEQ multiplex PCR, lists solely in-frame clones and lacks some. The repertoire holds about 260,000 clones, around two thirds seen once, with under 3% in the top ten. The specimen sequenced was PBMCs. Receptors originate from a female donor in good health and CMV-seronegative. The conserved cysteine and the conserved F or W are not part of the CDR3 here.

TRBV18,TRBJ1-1,ASSPPIGVNTEAF
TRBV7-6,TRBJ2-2,ASSAGTGRYTGELF
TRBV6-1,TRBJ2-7,ASQGQTYEQY
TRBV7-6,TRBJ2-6,ASSLLGRGGSGANVLT
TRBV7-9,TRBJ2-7,SSSTRLAGGRYEQY
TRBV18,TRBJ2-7,ASSPTSSGEY
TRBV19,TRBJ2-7,ASSIGTGDTYEQY
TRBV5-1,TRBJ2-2,ASSSIGTSGRVAGELF
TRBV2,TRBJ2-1,ASSELGTGSDEQF
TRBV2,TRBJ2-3,ASRGDYTDTQY
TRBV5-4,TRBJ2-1,ASSLSGKWNEQF
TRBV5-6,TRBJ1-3,ASSLENWGYGNTIY
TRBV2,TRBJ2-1,ASSSGTGGVNEQF
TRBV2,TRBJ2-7,ASIRGSYEQY
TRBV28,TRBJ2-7,ASRDPTVGEQY
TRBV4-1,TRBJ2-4,ASSHTAVLAKNIQY
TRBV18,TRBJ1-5,ASSQDRDSNQPQH
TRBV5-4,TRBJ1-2,ASSFGQGRIA
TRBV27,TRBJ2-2,ASSYHSGWNTGELF
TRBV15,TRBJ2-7,ATRTTGTDTYEQY
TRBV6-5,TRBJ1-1,ASRANTEAF
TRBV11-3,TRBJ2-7,ASSPGQGEDYEQY
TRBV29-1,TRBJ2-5,SVVRHQETQY
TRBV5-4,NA,ASSWDRGIYEQY
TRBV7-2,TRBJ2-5,ASRSGTGQETQY
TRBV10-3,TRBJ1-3,AISESRTSSGNTIY
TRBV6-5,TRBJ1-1,ASSAGGPTEAF
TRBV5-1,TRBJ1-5,ASSLGQGAQQPQH
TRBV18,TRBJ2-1,ASSTLRGGRGNEQF
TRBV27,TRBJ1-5,ASSLTETGGPRPQH
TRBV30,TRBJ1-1,AWKTVYTEAF
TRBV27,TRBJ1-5,ASGPSGTGKWPQH
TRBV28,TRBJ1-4,ASLDSSYEKLF
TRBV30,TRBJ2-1,AWSETSGNNEQF
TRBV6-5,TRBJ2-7,ASSRGLISYEQY
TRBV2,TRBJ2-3,AGQQGPGSTTQY
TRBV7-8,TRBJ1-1,ASSLPRDTGWANTEAF
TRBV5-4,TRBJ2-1,ASSLGLAGSKKYNEQF
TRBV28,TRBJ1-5,ASSLSVQPQH
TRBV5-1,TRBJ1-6,ASSHYDYNSPLH
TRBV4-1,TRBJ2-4,ASSERGLAKNIQY
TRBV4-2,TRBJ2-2,ASSLSLLRLAGGHGELF
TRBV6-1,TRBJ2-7,ASNPRDSLYEQY
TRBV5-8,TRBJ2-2,ASNLPGLAGTGELF
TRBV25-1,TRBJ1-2,ASSPDWRVYGYT
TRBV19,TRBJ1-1,ASSNPGTPNTEAF
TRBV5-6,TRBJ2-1,ASSLVGGGYNEQF
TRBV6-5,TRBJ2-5,ASSSLQGALVETQY
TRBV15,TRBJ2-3,ATSGRTGLSTDTQY
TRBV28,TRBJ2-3,ASSFSGSTDTQY
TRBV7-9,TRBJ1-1,ASSEGTPGWNTEAF
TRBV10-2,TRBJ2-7,ASRDRASEQY
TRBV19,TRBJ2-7,ASSIDREPYEQY
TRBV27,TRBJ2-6,ASSLYPSGDSGANVLT